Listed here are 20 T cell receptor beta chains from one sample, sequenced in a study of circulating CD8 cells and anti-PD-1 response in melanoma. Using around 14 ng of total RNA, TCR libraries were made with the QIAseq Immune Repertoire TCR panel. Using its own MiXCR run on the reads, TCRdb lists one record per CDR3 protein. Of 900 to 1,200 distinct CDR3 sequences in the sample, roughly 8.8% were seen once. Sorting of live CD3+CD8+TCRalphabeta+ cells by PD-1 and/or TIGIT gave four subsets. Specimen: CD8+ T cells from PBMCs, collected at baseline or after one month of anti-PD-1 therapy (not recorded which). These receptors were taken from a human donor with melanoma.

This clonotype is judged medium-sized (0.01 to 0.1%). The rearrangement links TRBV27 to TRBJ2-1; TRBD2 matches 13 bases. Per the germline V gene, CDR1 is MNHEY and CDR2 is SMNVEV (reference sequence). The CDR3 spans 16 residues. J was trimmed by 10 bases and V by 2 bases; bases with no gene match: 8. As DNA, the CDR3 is TGTGCCAGCAGTTTAGTACTAGCGGGGGGGCCTGGGGAGCAGTTCTTC. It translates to CASSLVLAGGPGEQFF.

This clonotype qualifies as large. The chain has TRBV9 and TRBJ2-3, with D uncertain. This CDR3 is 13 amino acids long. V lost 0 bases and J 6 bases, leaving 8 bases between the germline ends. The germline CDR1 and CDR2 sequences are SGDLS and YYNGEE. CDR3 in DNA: TGTGCCAGCAGCGTAGACCCCTCCGATACGCAGTATTTT. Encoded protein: CASSVDPSDTQYF.

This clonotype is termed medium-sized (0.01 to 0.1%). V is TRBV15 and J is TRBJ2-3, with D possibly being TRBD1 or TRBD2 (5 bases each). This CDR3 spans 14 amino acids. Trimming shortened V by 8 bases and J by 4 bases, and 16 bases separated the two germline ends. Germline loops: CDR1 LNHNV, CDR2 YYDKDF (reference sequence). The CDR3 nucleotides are TGTGCCACCGTGAGGGGCGTTAAACCAGATACGCAGTATTTT. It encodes CATVRGVKPDTQYF.

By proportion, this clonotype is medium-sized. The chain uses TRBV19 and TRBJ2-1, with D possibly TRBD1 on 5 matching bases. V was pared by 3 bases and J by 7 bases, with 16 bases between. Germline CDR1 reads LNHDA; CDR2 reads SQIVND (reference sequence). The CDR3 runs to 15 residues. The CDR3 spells CASSMRWGQPNEQFF. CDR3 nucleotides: TGTGCCAGTAGTATGAGGTGGGGCCAACCAAATGAGCAGTTCTTC.

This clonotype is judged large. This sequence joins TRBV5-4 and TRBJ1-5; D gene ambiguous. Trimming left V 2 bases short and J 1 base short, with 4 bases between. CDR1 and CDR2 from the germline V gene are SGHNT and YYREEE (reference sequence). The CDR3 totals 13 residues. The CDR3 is CASSLGSNQPQHF. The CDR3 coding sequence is TGTGCCAGCAGCTTAGGCAGCAATCAGCCCCAGCATTTT.

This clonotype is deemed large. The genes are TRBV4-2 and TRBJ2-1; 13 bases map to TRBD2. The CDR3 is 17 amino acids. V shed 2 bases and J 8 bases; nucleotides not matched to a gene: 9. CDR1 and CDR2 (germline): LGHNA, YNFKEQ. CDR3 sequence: CASSQRLTSGGIYEQFF. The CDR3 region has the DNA TGTGCCAGCAGCCAAAGGCTGACTAGCGGGGGGATCTATGAGCAGTTCTTC.

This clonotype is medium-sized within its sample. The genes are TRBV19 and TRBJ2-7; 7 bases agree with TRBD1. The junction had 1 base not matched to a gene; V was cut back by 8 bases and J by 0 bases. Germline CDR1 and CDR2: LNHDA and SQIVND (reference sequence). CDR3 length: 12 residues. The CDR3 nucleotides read TGTGCCAGTTCAGGGGGCTCCTACGAGCAGTACTTC. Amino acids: CASSGGSYEQYF.

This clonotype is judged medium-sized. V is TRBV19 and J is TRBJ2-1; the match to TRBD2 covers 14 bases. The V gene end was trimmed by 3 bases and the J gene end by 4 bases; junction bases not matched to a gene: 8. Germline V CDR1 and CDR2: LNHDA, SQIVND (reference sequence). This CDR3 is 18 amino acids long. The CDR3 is CASSIRLAGGPVYNEQFF. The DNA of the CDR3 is TGTGCCAGTAGTATTAGACTAGCGGGGGGGCCGGTGTACAATGAGCAGTTCTTC. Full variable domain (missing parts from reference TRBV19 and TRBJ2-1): DGGITQSPKYLFRKEGQNVTLSCEQNLNHDAMYWYRQDPGQGLRLIYYSQIVNDFQKGDIAEGYSVSREKKESFPLTVTSAQKNPTAFYLCASSIRLAGGPVYNEQFFGPGTRLTVL.

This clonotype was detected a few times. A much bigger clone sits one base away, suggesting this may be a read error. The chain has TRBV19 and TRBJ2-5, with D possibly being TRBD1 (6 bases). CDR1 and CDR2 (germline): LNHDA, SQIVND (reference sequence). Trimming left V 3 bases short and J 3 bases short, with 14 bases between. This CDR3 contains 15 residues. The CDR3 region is CASSIMGAMKETQYF. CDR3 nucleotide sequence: TGTGCCAGTAGTATTATGGGGGCAATGAAAGAGACCCAGTACTTC.

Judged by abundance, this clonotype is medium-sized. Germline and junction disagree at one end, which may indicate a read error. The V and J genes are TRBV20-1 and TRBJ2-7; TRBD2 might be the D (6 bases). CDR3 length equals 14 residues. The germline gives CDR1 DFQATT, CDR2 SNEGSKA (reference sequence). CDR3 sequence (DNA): TGCAGTGCTAGAGGGAGGGCCCTCTCCTATGAGCAGTACTTC. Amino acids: CSARGRALSYEQYF.

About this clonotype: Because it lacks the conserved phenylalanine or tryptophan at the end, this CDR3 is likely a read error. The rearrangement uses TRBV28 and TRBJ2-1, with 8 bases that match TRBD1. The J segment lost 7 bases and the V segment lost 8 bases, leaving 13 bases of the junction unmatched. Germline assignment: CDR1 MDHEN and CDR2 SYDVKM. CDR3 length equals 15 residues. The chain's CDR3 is CASGHLQGQANEQFS. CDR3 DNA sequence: TGTGCCAGCGGTCATCTTCAGGGACAGGCGAATGAGCAGTTCTCC.

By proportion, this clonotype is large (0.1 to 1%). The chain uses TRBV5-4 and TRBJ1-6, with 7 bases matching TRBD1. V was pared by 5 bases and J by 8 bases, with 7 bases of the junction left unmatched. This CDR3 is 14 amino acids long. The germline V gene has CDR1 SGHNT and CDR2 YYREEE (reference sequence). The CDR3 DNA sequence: TGTGCCAGCAGACCAGGGGGAGAACATTCACCCCTCCACTTT. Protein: CASRPGGEHSPLHF.

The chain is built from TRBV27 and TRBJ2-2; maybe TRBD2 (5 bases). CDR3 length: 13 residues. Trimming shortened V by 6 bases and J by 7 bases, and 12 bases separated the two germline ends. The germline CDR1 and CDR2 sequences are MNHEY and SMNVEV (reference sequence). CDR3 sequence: CASSSGPFGELFF. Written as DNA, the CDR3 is TGTGCCAGCAGCAGCGGACCTTTCGGGGAGCTGTTTTTT.

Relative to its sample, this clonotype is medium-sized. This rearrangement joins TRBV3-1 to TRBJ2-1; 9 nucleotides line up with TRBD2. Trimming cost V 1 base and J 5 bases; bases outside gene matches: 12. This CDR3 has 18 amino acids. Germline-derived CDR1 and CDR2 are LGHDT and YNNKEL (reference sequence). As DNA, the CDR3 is TGTGCCAGCAGCCAAGCTCGGCAGGTCCTAGCGGGGAACAATGAGCAGTTCTTC. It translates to CASSQARQVLAGNNEQFF.

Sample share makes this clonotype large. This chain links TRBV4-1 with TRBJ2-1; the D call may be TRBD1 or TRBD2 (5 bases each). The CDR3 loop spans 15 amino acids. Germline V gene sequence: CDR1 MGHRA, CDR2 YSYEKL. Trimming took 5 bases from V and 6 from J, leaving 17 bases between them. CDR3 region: CASSAYSGTTNEQFF. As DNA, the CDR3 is TGCGCCAGCAGCGCATACTCCGGGACCACCAATGAGCAGTTCTTC.

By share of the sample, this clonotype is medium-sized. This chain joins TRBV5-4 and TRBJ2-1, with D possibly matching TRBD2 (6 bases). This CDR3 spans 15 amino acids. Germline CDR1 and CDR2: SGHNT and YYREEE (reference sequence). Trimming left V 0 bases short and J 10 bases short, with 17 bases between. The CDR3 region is CASSLGDREQVEQFF. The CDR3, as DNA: TGTGCCAGCAGCTTGGGGGACCGGGAGCAAGTGGAGCAGTTCTTC. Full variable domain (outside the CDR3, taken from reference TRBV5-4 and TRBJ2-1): ETGVTQSPTHLIKTRGQQVTLRCSSQSGHNTVSWYQQALGQGPQFIFQYYREEENGRGNFPPRFSGLQFPNYSSELNVNALELDDSALYLCASSLGDREQVEQFFGPGTRLTVL.

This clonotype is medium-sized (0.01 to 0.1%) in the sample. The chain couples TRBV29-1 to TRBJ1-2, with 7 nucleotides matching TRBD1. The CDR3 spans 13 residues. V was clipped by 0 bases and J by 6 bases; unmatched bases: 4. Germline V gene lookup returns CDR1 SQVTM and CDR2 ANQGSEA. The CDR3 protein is CSVEDRQGNGYTF. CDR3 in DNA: TGCAGCGTTGAAGATCGACAGGGCAATGGCTACACCTTC.

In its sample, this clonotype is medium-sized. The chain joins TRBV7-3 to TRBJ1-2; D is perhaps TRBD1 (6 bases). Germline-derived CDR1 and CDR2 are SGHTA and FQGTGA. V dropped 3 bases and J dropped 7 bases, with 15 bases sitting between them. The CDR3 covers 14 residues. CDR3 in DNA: TGTGCCAGCAGCTTGGCCAGGGGTTTAATTGGCTACACCTTC. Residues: CASSLARGLIGYTF. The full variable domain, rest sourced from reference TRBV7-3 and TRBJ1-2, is GAGVSQTPSNKVTEKGKYVELRCDPISGHTALYWYRQSLGQGPEFLIYFQGTGAADDSGLPNDRFFAVRPEGSVSTLKIQRTERGDSAVYLCASSLARGLIGYTFGSGTRLTVV.

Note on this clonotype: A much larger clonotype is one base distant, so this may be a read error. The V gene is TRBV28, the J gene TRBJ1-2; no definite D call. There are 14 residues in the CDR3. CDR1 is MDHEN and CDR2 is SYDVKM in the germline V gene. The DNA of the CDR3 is TGTGCCAGCAGTTTAGTAAGGGAAGTTTTCGACTACGCCTTC. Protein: CASSLVREVFDYAF.

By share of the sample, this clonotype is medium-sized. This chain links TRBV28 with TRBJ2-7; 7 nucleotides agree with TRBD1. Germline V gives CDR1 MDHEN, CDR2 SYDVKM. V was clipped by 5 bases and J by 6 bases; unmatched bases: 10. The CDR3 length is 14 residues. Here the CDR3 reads CASSPTDRVLEQYF. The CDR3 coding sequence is TGTGCCAGCAGTCCGACCGACAGGGTGCTCGAGCAGTACTTC.